This TCR beta chain was sequenced in a study of blood T cell repertoires in COVID-19. Methods used by the authors: By means of reference gene primer amplification, nucleated cell counts were estimated. Repertoires were generated with immunoSEQ multiplex PCR, while TCRdb's copy carries only in-frame clones and drops some. V and J calls and clone size are given by that table; D and trimming were obtained from the DNA. The sample shows about 190,000 clones, more than 60% of them seen only once. This CDR3 comprises 13 residues. The V and J ends lost 10 bases and 2 bases, in that order; junction bases with no gene match: 5. In germline, CDR1 is SNHLY, CDR2 FYNNEI.

The chain joins TRBV2 to TRBJ1-2; 9 nucleotides line up with TRBD1. This sequence originates from a man aged 50 or older who had recovered from COVID-19. Specimen: peripheral blood. The CDR3 DNA reads as TGTGCCACTCGGGACAGGGAGAACTATGGCTACACCTTC. Protein product: CATRDRENYGYTF.